Presented here are 28 T cell receptor beta chains from one specimen sequenced in a study of T cell repertoires in cytomegalovirus infection (dated by TCRdb to between 2019 and 2020). Sequencing instrument: Illumina HiSeq 1500. Starting from the raw public reads, TCRdb applied fastp trimming at Q25, assembled clones with MiXCR and retained in-frame beta chains. Identical CDR3 proteins give one entry, which carries the most common genes and DNA. The sample yields fewer than 550,000 distinct CDR3 sequences; about 33% were counted once. The leading ten clones occupy roughly 15% of the sample. Sample: PBMCs. These receptor sequences come from a human donor in good health (CMV status not recorded). Some clones in this sample may be carry-over from other donors' samples.

In this sample, this clonotype turned up a few times. This chain joins TRBV6-2 or TRBV6-3 and TRBJ2-2, with TRBD1 identical over 9 bases. After removal of 6 bases from V and 6 bases from J, the junction contained 5 bases not matched to a gene. This CDR3 comprises 14 residues. Germline assignment: CDR1 MNHEY and CDR2 SVGEGT. The CDR3 loop is CASSRQGGAGELFF. The CDR3 nucleotides read TGTGCCAGCAGCCGACAGGGGGGGGCCGGGGAGCTGTTTTTT.

This clonotype appeared a few times. J is TRBJ1-1 and V is TRBV6-2 or TRBV6-3; D call uncertain. CDR1 MNHEY and CDR2 SVGEGT come from the germline V gene. Trimming removed 0 bases from V and 0 bases from J, with 8 bases in between. The CDR3 consists of 15 residues. DNA for the CDR3: TGTGCCAGCAGTTACTCTGCACAGATGAACACTGAAGCTTTCTTT. Its protein is CASSYSAQMNTEAFF.

The V call is TRBV10-3, the J call TRBJ2-7; 9 bases agree with TRBD1. CDR3 size: 14 residues. V was pared by 6 bases and J by 2 bases, with 5 bases of the junction left unmatched. CDR1 ENHRY and CDR2 SYGVKD come from the germline V gene. DNA of the CDR3: TGTGCCATCAGGACCGGACAGGGGACCTACGAGCAGTACTTC. Translation: CAIRTGQGTYEQYF.

This clonotype was seen a single time. CDR3 protein: CASSVFTDTQYF. CDR3 nucleotides: TGTGCCAGCAGCGTCTTCACAGATACGCAGTATTTT. The chain carries TRBV9 and TRBJ2-3; the D is unclear. The V end lost 2 bases, the J end lost 2 bases, and 3 bases lay between the germline ends. Germline V CDR1 and CDR2: SGDLS, YYNGEE. The CDR3 sequence is 12 residues long.

This clonotype was counted a few times. DNA for the CDR3: TGTGCCAGCAGTGAAGACACGGGCACCGGGGAGCTGTTTTTT. The encoded protein is CASSEDTGTGELFF. V and J are TRBV2 and TRBJ2-2, with D hard to call. Germline lookup yields CDR1 SNHLY and CDR2 FYNNEI. The V end was cut by 1 base, the J end by 4 bases, with 7 bases between. The CDR3 has 14 residues.

This chain links TRBV12-3 or TRBV12-4 with TRBJ2-1; TRBD2 matches at 9 bases. J was trimmed by 3 bases and V by 3 bases; bases with no gene match: 3. There are 15 residues in the CDR3. The CDR3 nucleotides are TGTGCCAGCAGTTTCCAGCGGGGGGACTACAATGAGCAGTTCTTC. This gives the protein CASSFQRGDYNEQFF.

As to this clonotype: The junction shows a germline mismatch at one end, possibly a read error. The chain uses TRBV6-5 and TRBJ2-7, with 7 bases matching TRBD2. The germline V gene has CDR1 MNHEY and CDR2 SVGAGI. The CDR3 has 16 residues. CDR3 DNA: TGTGCCAGCACGACCGTGGGGCGGGGGTATACCTACGAGCCGTACTTC. This codes for CASTTVGRGYTYEPYF.

This clonotype came up a few times. Written as DNA, the CDR3 is TGTGCCAGCAGCTCACGCCTTGGTAGCAATCAGCCCCAGCATTTT. Protein: CASSSRLGSNQPQHF. This chain connects TRBV7-2 to TRBJ1-5; D gene uncertain. The germline gives CDR1 SGHTA, CDR2 FQGNSA. V dropped 4 bases and J dropped 0 bases, with 10 bases sitting between them. The CDR3 length is 15 residues.

This clonotype turned up a few times. The chain employs TRBV27 and TRBJ2-1; possibly TRBD1 or TRBD2 for D (6 bases each). With 5 bases removed from V and 8 bases from J, the gap between germline ends came to 13 bases. This CDR3 is 13 amino acids long. The germline CDR1 and CDR2 sequences are MNHEY and SMNVEV (reference sequence). The CDR3 region has the DNA TGTGCCAGCAGTCCTCGGGGGCTCGATGAGCAGTTCTTC. Protein product: CASSPRGLDEQFF.

This clonotype was detected only once. Given a much more abundant clone one base away, this may be a read error. The conserved closing phenylalanine or tryptophan is absent in this CDR3, likely reflecting a read error. The V and J genes are TRBV12-3 or TRBV12-4 and TRBJ1-2; 8 nucleotides match TRBD1. The J segment lost 1 base and the V segment lost 7 bases, leaving 11 bases of the junction unmatched. This CDR3 is 16 amino acids long. This chain's CDR3 is CASTWSGQGLNYGYTL. The CDR3 nucleotides are TGTGCCAGCACTTGGTCCGGACAGGGACTTAACTATGGCTACACCTTA.

The V call is TRBV20-1, the J call TRBJ1-6, with D uncertain. Germline CDR1 DFQATT, CDR2 SNEGSKA (reference sequence). Between the trimmed V and J ends, which lost 3 bases and 7 bases, there was a span of 13 bases. The CDR3 runs to 14 residues. The DNA for the CDR3 is TGCAGTGCTAGTCTACTTACAGAGAATTCACCCCTCCACTTT. Translation: CSASLLTENSPLHF.

The rearrangement uses TRBV28 and TRBJ1-4, with 7 bases fitting TRBD1. Germline CDR1 reads MDHEN; CDR2 reads SYDVKM. Unmatched junction bases numbered 6, after V lost 11 bases and J lost 3 bases. The CDR3 is 13 residues long. CDR3 in amino acids: CAAGTVANEKLFF. For the CDR3, the DNA is TGTGCCGCGGGGACAGTTGCTAATGAAAAACTGTTTTTT.

V usage is TRBV7-9 and J usage is TRBJ2-1; TRBD2 matches 15 bases. V shed 4 bases, J shed 11 bases, and the junction held 6 bases outside the gene matches. This CDR3 is built from 15 residues. Germline-derived CDR1 and CDR2 are SEHNR and FQNEAQ (reference sequence). The CDR3 bases are TGTGCCAGCAGCTCAGAGGGACTAGCGGGGGGACAGCAGTTCTTC. Encoded protein: CASSSEGLAGGQQFF.

This chain joins TRBV10-3 and TRBJ2-7; D not resolved. The germline V gene encodes CDR1 ENHRY and CDR2 SYGVKD. This CDR3 has 10 amino acids. V was pared by 10 bases and J by 3 bases, with 7 bases between. The CDR3 loop is CATADYEQYF. CDR3 nucleotide sequence: TGTGCCACCGCCGACTACGAGCAGTACTTC.

V is TRBV15 and J is TRBJ2-3; TRBD2 matches 8 bases. CDR3 length: 15 amino acids. V shed 8 bases and J 4 bases; nucleotides not matched to a gene: 11. Germline V CDR1 and CDR2: LNHNV, YYDKDF (reference sequence). This chain's CDR3 is CATGYRTSLADTQYF. CDR3 coding DNA: TGTGCCACCGGATATAGGACTAGCCTCGCAGATACGCAGTATTTT.

The gene calls are TRBV20-1 and TRBJ2-1; possibly TRBD2 for D (5 bases). CDR1 and CDR2 (germline): DFQATT, SNEGSKA (reference sequence). The CDR3 covers 14 residues. Trimming removed 2 bases at V and 7 bases at J, with 15 bases between. CDR3 loop: CSARLGVRRNEQFF. In nucleotides, the CDR3 is TGCAGTGCTAGACTGGGCGTCCGGAGGAATGAGCAGTTCTTC.

This clonotype was detected ten times or more. CDR3 in amino acids: CASSLAGSSGPTDTQYF. The DNA of the CDR3 is TGTGCCAGCAGCTTAGCGGGGAGTAGCGGTCCCACAGATACGCAGTATTTT. The genes are TRBV7-6 and TRBJ2-3, with D possibly being TRBD2 (6 bases). Trimming pared 0 bases from V and 2 bases from J, leaving 15 bases between. The CDR3 is 17 residues long. Germline CDR1 and CDR2: SGHVS and FNYEAQ.

Many counts were recorded for this clonotype. The rearrangement links TRBV14 to TRBJ2-1, with D perhaps TRBD1 or TRBD2 (5 bases each). Germline CDR1 SGHDN, CDR2 FVKESK. This CDR3 comprises 17 residues. Trimming removed 2 bases from V and 6 bases from J, with 20 bases in between. The CDR3, as DNA: TGTGCCAGCAGCCAAATTGCCCTCGGGGCAGGCGGCAATGAGCAGTTCTTC. Translation gives CASSQIALGAGGNEQFF.

The V and J genes are TRBV27 and TRBJ2-7; D is uncertain. In germline, CDR1 is MNHEY, CDR2 SMNVEV (reference sequence). V was clipped by 1 base and J by 0 bases, with 10 bases between them. The CDR3 is 15 amino acids. The CDR3 DNA is TGTGCCAGCAGTTTATTAGCAGTACCCTCCTACGAGCAGTACTTC. This codes for CASSLLAVPSYEQYF.

V usage is TRBV20-1 and J usage is TRBJ1-2; D call uncertain. V was pared by 0 bases and J by 7 bases, with 15 bases between. The germline CDR1 and CDR2 sequences are DFQATT and SNEGSKA (reference sequence). The CDR3 sequence is 14 residues long. The CDR3 region has the DNA TGCAGTGCTAGAGAAGCCCGTAAGCCTAGTGGCTACACCTTC. Translation: CSAREARKPSGYTF.

The sample holds many counts of this clonotype. A read error may produce the germline difference seen at one junction end. The chain carries TRBV6-2 or TRBV6-3 and TRBJ2-7, with TRBD2 matching 9 bases. Germline V gene sequence: CDR1 MNHEY, CDR2 SVGEGT. The CDR3 totals 11 residues. CDR3 sequence (DNA): TGTGCCAGCAGTTACGGACTAGCGATTACCTTC. Translation gives CASSYGLAITF.

In its sample, this clonotype was seen a few times. This rearrangement joins TRBV5-4 to TRBJ2-7; possible D gene TRBD2, 5 bases. The germline V and J ends were trimmed by 6 bases and 0 bases, with 10 bases remaining between them. The CDR3 has 13 amino acids. Germline V gene sequence: CDR1 SGHNT, CDR2 YYREEE (reference sequence). CDR3 DNA: TGTGCCAGCAAGATTAGCGACTCCTACGAGCAGTACTTC. The encoded protein is CASKISDSYEQYF.

A remark on this clonotype: Germline and junction disagree at one end, which may indicate a read error. The chain has TRBV12-3 or TRBV12-4 and TRBJ2-1; D is possibly TRBD2 (5 bases). The CDR3 sequence is 14 residues long. Here the CDR3 reads CASSLRTGINEQLF. Written as DNA, the CDR3 is TGTGCCAGCAGTTTACGGACCGGGATAAATGAGCAGTTATTC.

As to this clonotype: The CDR3 carries no conserved terminal phenylalanine or tryptophan, so it likely arises from a read error. V is TRBV5-6 and J is TRBJ1-1, with TRBD1 identical over 8 bases. Unmatched junction bases numbered 10, after V lost 4 bases and J lost 2 bases. Germline CDR1 is SGHDT and CDR2 is YYEEEE. The CDR3 spans 16 residues. DNA for the CDR3: TGTGCCAGCAGCCCTCTCGGGACAGGCGGTAACACTGAAGCTTTCGTT. Its protein product is CASSPLGTGGNTEAFV.

This clonotype has only a few counts. The gene calls are TRBV20-1 and TRBJ2-7, with 11 nucleotides matching TRBD1. The germline V gene encodes CDR1 DFQATT and CDR2 SNEGSKA (reference sequence). J lost 2 bases, V lost 1 base, and 10 bases had no gene match. CDR3 length: 17 amino acids. The CDR3 DNA reads as TGCAGTGCTAGAGCGATGCCGGGACAGGGGGGCACCTACGAGCAGTACTTC. This encodes CSARAMPGQGGTYEQYF.

Many counts were recorded for this clonotype. The chain couples TRBV20-1 to TRBJ2-4; the D gene could be TRBD1 or TRBD2 (5 bases each). Germline CDR1 DFQATT, CDR2 SNEGSKA (reference sequence). The ends were cut back, 6 bases at V and 1 base at J, with 13 bases in the middle. The length of the CDR3 is 14 residues. DNA of the CDR3: TGCAGTGCCCGGATCGAGGGGGCCAAAAACATTCAGTACTTC. Amino acid sequence: CSARIEGAKNIQYF.

The V gene is TRBV29-1, the J gene TRBJ1-5; D is uncertain. The CDR3 contains 13 residues. Germline lookup yields CDR1 SQVTM and CDR2 ANQGSEA. The ends were cut back, 4 bases at V and 3 bases at J, with 10 bases in the middle. CDR3 in amino acids: CSVVLGDNQPQHF. As DNA, the CDR3 is TGCAGCGTTGTTCTTGGAGACAATCAGCCCCAGCATTTT.

V is TRBV7-2 and J is TRBJ2-1; TRBD1 matches 9 bases. Trimming cost V 5 bases and J 5 bases; bases outside gene matches: 10. The CDR3 loop spans 16 amino acids. Germline CDR1 SGHTA, CDR2 FQGNSA. CDR3 DNA sequence: TGTGCCAGCAGCCATACCGGGACAGGGCCGGACAATGAGCAGTTCTTC. Amino acid sequence: CASSHTGTGPDNEQFF.